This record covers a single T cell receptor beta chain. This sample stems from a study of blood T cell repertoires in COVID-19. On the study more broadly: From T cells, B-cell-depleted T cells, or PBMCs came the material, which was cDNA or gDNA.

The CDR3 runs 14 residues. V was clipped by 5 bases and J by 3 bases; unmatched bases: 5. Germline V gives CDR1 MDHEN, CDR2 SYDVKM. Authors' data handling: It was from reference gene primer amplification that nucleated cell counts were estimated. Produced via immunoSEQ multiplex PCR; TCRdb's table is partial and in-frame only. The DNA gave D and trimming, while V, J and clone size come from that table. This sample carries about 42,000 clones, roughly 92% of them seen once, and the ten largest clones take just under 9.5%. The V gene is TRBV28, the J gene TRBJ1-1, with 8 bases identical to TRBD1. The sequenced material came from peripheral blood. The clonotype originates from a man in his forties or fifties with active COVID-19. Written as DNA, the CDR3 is TGTGCCAGCAGTCGGGGACAGGCTGACACTGAAGCTTTCTTT. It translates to CASSRGQADTEAFF.